The T cell receptor beta chain under discussion was sequenced for a study of T cell changes during pregnancy in multiple sclerosis. CDR1 and CDR2 (germline): SQVTM, ANQGSEA. Trimming removed 4 bases at V and 2 bases at J, with 8 bases between. The CDR3 is made up of 12 amino acids. Sequenced by immunoSEQ multiplex PCR; TCRdb stores in-frame clones only, minus some. The sample gives 60,000 to 95,000 clones, 80% to 95% of which show up once; 0.43% is in the top ten. This material consisted of CD4+ T cells from peripheral blood mononuclear cells, taken before pregnancy. J is TRBJ1-2 and V is TRBV29-1; unclear D gene. This receptor was taken from a female donor with multiple sclerosis, enrolled in a pregnancy study. The CDR3 is CSVAPENYGYTF. CDR3 nucleotide sequence: TGCAGCGTTGCACCAGAAAACTATGGCTACACCTTC.